This T cell receptor (beta chain) was identified during a study of T cell responses to AZD1222 COVID-19 vaccine. Findings of the study overall: Just a handful of people given AZD1222 tested seropositive at baseline.

Measured with immunoSEQ multiplex PCR; TCRdb has only the in-frame clones, and not every one. The repertoire consists of 150,000 to 200,000 clones, with over 70% occurring once and the leading ten covering about 3%. Turning to this clone: Its matching antigen is unknown.

This CDR3 is built from 15 residues. Per germline, CDR1 MDHEN and CDR2 SYDVKM. Between the trimmed V and J ends, which lost 3 bases and 7 bases, there was a span of 13 bases. This chain connects TRBV28 to TRBJ1-6, with D possibly TRBD1 on 5 matching bases. Source: peripheral blood, taken on day 0 of MenACWY control vaccination. The source is an adult in good health. Here the CDR3 reads CASSFSGRTNSPLHF. CDR3 sequence (DNA): TGTGCCAGCAGTTTCTCGGGACGGACCAATTCACCCCTCCACTTT.